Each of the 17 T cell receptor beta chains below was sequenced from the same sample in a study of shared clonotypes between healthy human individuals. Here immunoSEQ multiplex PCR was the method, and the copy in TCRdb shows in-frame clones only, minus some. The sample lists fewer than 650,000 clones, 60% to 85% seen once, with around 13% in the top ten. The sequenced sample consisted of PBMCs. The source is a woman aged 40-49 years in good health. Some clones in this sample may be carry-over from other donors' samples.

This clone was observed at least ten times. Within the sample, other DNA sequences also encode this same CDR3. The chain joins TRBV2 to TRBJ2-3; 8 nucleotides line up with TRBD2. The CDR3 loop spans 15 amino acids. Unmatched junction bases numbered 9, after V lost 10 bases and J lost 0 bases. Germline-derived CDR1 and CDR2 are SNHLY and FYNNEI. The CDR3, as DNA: TGTGCCACCCCGGGGGGGGCGGGAAGCACAGATACGCAGTATTTT. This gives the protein CATPGGAGSTDTQYF.

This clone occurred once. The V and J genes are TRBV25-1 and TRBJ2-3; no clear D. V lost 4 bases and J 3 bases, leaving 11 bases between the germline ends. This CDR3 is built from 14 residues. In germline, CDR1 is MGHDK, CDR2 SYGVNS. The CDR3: CASSVSRVTDTQYF. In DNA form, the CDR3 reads TGTGCCAGCAGTGTCTCGAGAGTTACAGATACGCAGTATTTT. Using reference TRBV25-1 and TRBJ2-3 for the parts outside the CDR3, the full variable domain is EADIYQTPRYLVIGTGKKITLECSQTMGHDKMYWYQQDPGMELHLIHYSYGVNSTEKGDLSSESTVSRIRTEHFPLTLESARPSHTSQYLCASSVSRVTDTQYFGPGTRLTVL.

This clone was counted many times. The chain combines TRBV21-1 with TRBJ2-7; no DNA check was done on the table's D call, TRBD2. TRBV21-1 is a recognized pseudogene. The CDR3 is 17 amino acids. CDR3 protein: CASSKNLRCGVGYEQYF. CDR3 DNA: TGTGCCAGCAGCAAAAACCTCAGGTGCGGGGTCGGCTACGAGCAGTACTTC.

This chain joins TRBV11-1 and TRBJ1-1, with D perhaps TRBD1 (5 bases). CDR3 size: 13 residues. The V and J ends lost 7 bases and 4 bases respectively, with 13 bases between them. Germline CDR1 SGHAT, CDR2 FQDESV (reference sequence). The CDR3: CASISGRFTEAFF. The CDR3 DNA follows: TGTGCCAGCATCTCGGGACGGTTCACTGAAGCTTTCTTT.

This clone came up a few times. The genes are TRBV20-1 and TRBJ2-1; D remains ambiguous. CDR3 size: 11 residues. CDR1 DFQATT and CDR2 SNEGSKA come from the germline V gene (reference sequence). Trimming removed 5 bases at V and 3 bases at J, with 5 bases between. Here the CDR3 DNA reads TGCAGTGCTCTTGACTACAATGAGCAGTTCTTC. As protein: CSALDYNEQFF.

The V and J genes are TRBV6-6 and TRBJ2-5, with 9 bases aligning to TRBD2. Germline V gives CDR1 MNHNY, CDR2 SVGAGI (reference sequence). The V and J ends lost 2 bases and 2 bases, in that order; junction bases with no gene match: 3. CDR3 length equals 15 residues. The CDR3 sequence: CASSYSGRRQETQYF. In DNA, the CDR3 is TGTGCCAGCAGTTACAGCGGGAGGCGGCAAGAGACCCAGTACTTC.

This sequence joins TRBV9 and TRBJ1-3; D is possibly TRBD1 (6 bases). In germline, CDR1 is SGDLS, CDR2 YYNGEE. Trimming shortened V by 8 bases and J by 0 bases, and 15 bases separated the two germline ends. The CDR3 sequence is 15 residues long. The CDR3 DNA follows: TGTGCCAGTGGGGGGCAGGGCCTCTCTGGAAACACCATATATTTT. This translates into CASGGQGLSGNTIYF. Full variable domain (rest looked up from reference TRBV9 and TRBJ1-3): DSGVTQTPKHLITATGQRVTLRCSPRSGDLSVYWYQQSLDQGLQFLIQYYNGEERAKGNILERFSAQQFPDLHSELNLSSLELGDSALYFCASGGQGLSGNTIYFGEGSWLTVV.

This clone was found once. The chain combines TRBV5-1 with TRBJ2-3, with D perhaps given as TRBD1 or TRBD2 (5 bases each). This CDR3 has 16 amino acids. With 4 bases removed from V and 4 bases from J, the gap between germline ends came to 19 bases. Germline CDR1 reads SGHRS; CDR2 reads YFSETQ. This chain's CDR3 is CASSPGGAEGSDTQYF. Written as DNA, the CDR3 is TGCGCCAGCAGCCCCGGTGGGGCAGAGGGTTCAGATACGCAGTATTTT.

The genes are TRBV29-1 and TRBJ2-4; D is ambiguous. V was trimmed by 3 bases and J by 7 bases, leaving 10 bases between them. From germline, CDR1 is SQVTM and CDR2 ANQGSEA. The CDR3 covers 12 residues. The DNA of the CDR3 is TGCAGCGTTGAGCCCCAGGAGAACATTCAGTACTTC. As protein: CSVEPQENIQYF.

In nucleotides, the CDR3 is TGTGCCACCAGCAGAGAAGGGGGGTCTCTCGAGCAGTACTTC. As protein: CATSREGGSLEQYF. The J gene is TRBJ2-7, the V gene TRBV15, with D tentatively TRBD1 or TRBD2 (6 bases each). Germline CDR1 and CDR2: LNHNV and YYDKDF (reference sequence). This CDR3 is 14 amino acids long. V was shortened by 0 bases and J by 6 bases, with 12 bases between the two germline ends.

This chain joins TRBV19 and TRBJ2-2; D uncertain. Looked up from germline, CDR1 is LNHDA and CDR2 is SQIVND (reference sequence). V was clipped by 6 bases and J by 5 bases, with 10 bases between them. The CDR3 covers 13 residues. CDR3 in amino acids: CASSTLGTGELFF. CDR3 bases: TGTGCCAGTAGCACTTTGGGGACCGGGGAGCTGTTTTTT.

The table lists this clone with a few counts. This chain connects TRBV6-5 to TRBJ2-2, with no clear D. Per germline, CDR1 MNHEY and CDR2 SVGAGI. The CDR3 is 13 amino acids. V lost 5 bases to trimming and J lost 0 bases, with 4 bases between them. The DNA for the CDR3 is TGTGCCAGCAGTAACACGAACACCGGGGAGCTGTTTTTT. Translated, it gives CASSNTNTGELFF.

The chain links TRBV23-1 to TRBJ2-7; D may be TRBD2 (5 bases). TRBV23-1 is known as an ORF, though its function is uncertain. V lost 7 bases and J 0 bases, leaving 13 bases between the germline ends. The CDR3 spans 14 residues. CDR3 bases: TGCGCCAGCAATACGAGCGGAAGCTCCTACGAGCAGTACTTC. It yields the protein CASNTSGSSYEQYF.

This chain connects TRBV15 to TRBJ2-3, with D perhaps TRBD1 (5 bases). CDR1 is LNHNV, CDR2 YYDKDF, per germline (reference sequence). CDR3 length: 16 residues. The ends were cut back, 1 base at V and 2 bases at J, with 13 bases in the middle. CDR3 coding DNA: TGTGCCACCAGCAGAGGTTCAACAGGTGACACAGATACGCAGTATTTT. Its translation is CATSRGSTGDTDTQYF.

CDR3 DNA sequence: TGTGCCAGCAGGCCCGTTTCCCAAGGGGAAGCTTTCTTT. Translating it yields CASRPVSQGEAFF. The rearrangement joins TRBV6-1 to TRBJ1-1; D ambiguous. The CDR3 totals 13 residues. Trimming took 6 bases from V and 8 from J, leaving 16 bases between them. Germline V gene sequence: CDR1 MNHNS, CDR2 SASEGT.

The CDR3 is CATQARDRLEQFF. The CDR3 nucleotides read TGTGCCACGCAAGCCCGGGACAGGCTCGAGCAGTTCTTC. The chain couples TRBV10-3 to TRBJ2-1; 8 positions match TRBD1. J lost 10 bases, V lost 10 bases, and 12 bases had no gene match. The length of the CDR3 is 13 residues. Germline V lookup: CDR1 ENHRY, CDR2 SYGVKD.

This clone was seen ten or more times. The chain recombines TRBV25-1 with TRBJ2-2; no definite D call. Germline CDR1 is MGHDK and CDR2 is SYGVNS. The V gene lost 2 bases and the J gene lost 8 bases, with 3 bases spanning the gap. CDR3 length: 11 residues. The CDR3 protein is CASSEVGELFF. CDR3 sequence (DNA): TGTGCCAGCAGTGAAGTAGGGGAGCTGTTTTTT.